This note documents a single T cell receptor (beta chain) sequence. Its antigen is as yet unknown. Primers: 60 Vbeta forward and 13 Jbeta reverse. Sequenced by immunoSEQ multiplex PCR; TCRdb stores in-frame clones only, minus some. Altogether approximately 130,000 clones are present, 60% to 85% being singletons, with the ten largest covering roughly 1.9%. The sample originates from a study of cytomegalovirus exposure and HLA in healthy donors. Across the whole study: Counted in an early data release were 85 million or so unique TCRs from HLA-typed donors. Of all 400 or so donors who were genotyped, about 84% belonged to the Caucasian-associated ancestry cluster. General observations from the study: An analysis was carried out later, and it reportedly showed fewer N-insertions in an Asian-associated ancestry cluster than the approximately 700-donor mean. Being productive about 87% or about 30% of the time was typical of most TCR beta V segments in an earlier analysis.

CDR3 length: 11 amino acids. Trimming stripped 2 bases from V and 7 bases from J, with 5 bases between. Germline CDR1 is MNHEY and CDR2 is SVGAGI. The sequencing input was PBMCs. The receptor's source is a woman in her 40s in good health and CMV-seronegative. The rearrangement uses TRBV6-5 and TRBJ1-2, with D unresolved. CDR3 region: CASSYEGGYTF. The CDR3 DNA reads TGTGCCAGCAGTTACGAGGGTGGCTACACCTTC.